The clone carrying this T cell receptor beta chain was picked up a small number of times. Its antigen is undetermined. This entry belongs to a study of blood T cells in healthy people across ages. PCR was performed a second time for about 6 to 11 cycles using a sample-barcoded 5' primer and a J-beta primer mix. TCRdb ran MiXCR on the 5' RACE reads and lists one entry per CDR3 protein. There are some 800,000 distinct CDR3 sequences in the sample; around 42% occur only once, and about a fifth lies in the top ten. Germline V gene data show CDR1 as SEHNR and CDR2 as FQNEAQ (reference sequence). V lost 1 base and J lost 7, with 14 bases in between. The CDR3 has 16 residues. The study, taken as a whole, reports: Conclusively comparing naive with antigen-experienced cells was impossible with unsorted PBMCs. Getting older went along with TCR beta diversity per million T cells dropping roughly linearly. Long-lived donors exceeded aged donors in naive CD4+ cells and diversity.

The chain uses TRBV7-9 and TRBJ1-6; D possibly corresponds to TRBD1 (5 bases). This TCR derives from a man between 60 and 70 years old in good health. Sample: blood. In DNA form, the CDR3 reads TGTGCCAGCAGCTTAGAAGGGTCAGGGCGGAATTCACCCCTCCACTTT. Protein sequence: CASSLEGSGRNSPLHF.